These 28 T cell receptor beta chains share one sample of origin, sequenced in a study of PD-1 blockade in classical Hodgkin lymphoma. Data came from immunoSEQ multiplex PCR; TCRdb stores just in-frame clones and leaves some out. The sample records roughly 94,000 clones, 90% to 95% being singletons. Noted time point: cycle 4 day 1 (C4D1), after about 6 weeks of nivolumab. There was relapse after autologous stem cell transplantation in every patient, and there was variation in brentuximab vedotin exposure. Sequenced material: peripheral blood mononuclear cells (PBMCs), taken before the fourth cycle of nivolumab. The receptors were gathered from a human donor with classical Hodgkin lymphoma.

The chain is built from TRBV7-3 and TRBJ2-5; 14 positions match TRBD2. V gave up 4 bases and J gave up 11 bases; unmatched junction bases: 6. The CDR3 sequence is 14 residues long. The germline V gene has CDR1 SGHTA and CDR2 FQGTGA. CDR3 sequence reads: CASSSGLAGAEQYF. CDR3 bases: TGTGCCAGCAGCTCGGGACTAGCGGGAGCAGAGCAGTACTTC.

The chain is built from TRBV11-2 and TRBJ2-2; the D is unclear. Germline CDR1 is SGHAT and CDR2 is FQNNGV. The CDR3 sequence is 13 residues long. The V gene lost 4 bases and the J gene lost 6 bases, with 9 bases spanning the gap. CDR3 sequence: CASSSPSPGELFF. The CDR3 region has the DNA TGTGCCAGCAGCTCCCCGAGCCCCGGGGAGCTGTTTTTT. Filled out from reference TRBV11-2 and TRBJ2-2, the complete variable domain reads EAGVAQSPRYKIIEKRQSVAFWCNPISGHATLYWYQQILGQGPKLLIQFQNNGVVDDSQLPKDRFSAERLKGVDSTLKIQPAKLEDSAVYLCASSSPSPGELFFGEGSRLTVL.

V and J are TRBV5-1 and TRBJ2-1; TRBD2 aligns across 13 bases. The V gene end was trimmed by 4 bases and the J gene end by 1 base; junction bases not matched to a gene: 5. Per germline, CDR1 SGHRS and CDR2 YFSETQ. This CDR3 region has 17 residues. CDR3 DNA: TGCGCCAGCAGCCCGGGACTAGCGGGAAGGTCCTACAATGAGCAGTTCTTC. Translated, it gives CASSPGLAGRSYNEQFF.

The chain combines TRBV5-6 with TRBJ1-2; a weak D match, TRBD1 (6 bases). The CDR3 has 15 amino acids. V was clipped by 4 bases and J by 4 bases, with 17 bases between them. CDR1 is SGHDT, CDR2 YYEEEE, per germline. The CDR3 is CASSPWGQTPYGYTF. DNA of the CDR3: TGTGCCAGCAGCCCCTGGGGGCAGACTCCCTATGGCTACACCTTC.

The chain carries TRBV14 and TRBJ2-2; D uncertain. Germline V gene sequence: CDR1 SGHDN, CDR2 FVKESK. There are 16 residues in the CDR3. The V gene lost 0 bases and the J gene lost 4 bases, with 12 bases spanning the gap. The CDR3: CASSQDDQSFTGELFF. Written as DNA, the CDR3 is TGTGCCAGCAGCCAAGATGACCAGTCCTTCACCGGGGAGCTGTTTTTT.

This chain connects TRBV28 to TRBJ2-7; D unresolved. Germline values: CDR1 MDHEN, CDR2 SYDVKM. V lost 6 bases, J lost 5 bases, and 23 bases lay in between. The CDR3 runs to 16 residues. The CDR3 spells CASRGLVRQTINEQYF. As DNA, the CDR3 is TGTGCCAGCAGGGGTCTAGTCAGGCAGACCATAAACGAGCAGTACTTC.

This clone was counted a single time. The genes are TRBV27 and TRBJ1-2; 8 nucleotides align to TRBD1. CDR1 and CDR2 from the germline V gene are MNHEY and SMNVEV (reference sequence). The CDR3 length is 15 residues. With 4 bases clipped from V and 2 bases from J, the junction kept 6 bases outside the gene matches. The CDR3: CASSSPWTGNYGYTF. CDR3 nucleotide sequence: TGTGCCAGCAGTTCCCCATGGACAGGGAACTATGGCTACACCTTC.

The chain joins TRBV9 to TRBJ2-1; D not certain. The CDR3 is 13 amino acids. V was trimmed by 3 bases and J by 6 bases, leaving 10 bases between them. The germline CDR1 and CDR2 sequences are SGDLS and YYNGEE. The CDR3 protein is CASSADGGNEQFF. The CDR3, as DNA: TGTGCCAGCAGCGCGGACGGCGGCAATGAGCAGTTCTTC.

V is TRBV6-6 and J is TRBJ2-7, with a possible D match to TRBD1 (6 bases). The CDR3 has 15 amino acids. CDR1 is MNHNY, CDR2 SVGAGI, per germline (reference sequence). V shed 5 bases and J shed 0 bases, with 14 bases lying between them. The CDR3 DNA reads as TGTGCCAGCAGTGCCAGGGGTCCGAGCTCCTACGAGCAGTACTTC. Its translation is CASSARGPSSYEQYF.

Regarding this clone: The junction departs from the called germline gene at one end, perhaps through a read error. The V call is TRBV5-1, the J call TRBJ2-7; the D gene is possibly TRBD1 (7 bases). The CDR3 has 11 amino acids. Per germline, CDR1 SGHRS and CDR2 YFSETQ. This CDR3 reads CASSLDAGQTF. The CDR3 region has the DNA TGCGCCAGCAGCTTGGACGCGGGACAGACCTTC.

The rearrangement links TRBV10-3 to TRBJ2-5, with a tentative D call TRBD2 (5 bases). V was shortened by 3 bases and J by 1 base, with 9 bases between the two germline ends. The CDR3 totals 14 residues. Germline lookup yields CDR1 ENHRY and CDR2 SYGVKD. The CDR3 bases are TGTGCCATCAGTGAATCGGACTCCCAAGAGACCCAGTACTTC. The encoded protein is CAISESDSQETQYF.

The chain has TRBV5-1 and TRBJ2-5; D perhaps matches TRBD1 (5 bases). The CDR3 sequence is 15 residues long. Trimming took 0 bases from V and 4 from J, leaving 13 bases between them. Germline CDR1 SGHRS, CDR2 YFSETQ. The CDR3 is CASSLGTPQGETQYF. For the CDR3, the DNA is TGCGCCAGCAGCTTGGGGACCCCTCAGGGAGAGACCCAGTACTTC. The entire variable domain, with the rest obtained from reference TRBV5-1 and TRBJ2-5, is as follows: KAGVTQTPRYLIKTRGQQVTLSCSPISGHRSVSWYQQTPGQGLQFLFEYFSETQRNKGNFPGRFSGRQFSNSRSEMNVSTLELGDSALYLCASSLGTPQGETQYFGPGTRLLVL.

This chain joins TRBV7-6 and TRBJ2-2, with TRBD1 matching over 9 bases. CDR3 length equals 16 residues. J was trimmed by 4 bases and V by 8 bases; bases with no gene match: 11. The germline V gene has CDR1 SGHVS and CDR2 FNYEAQ. The CDR3 nucleotides are TGTGCCAGCTGGACAGGGGAGGTGTTTGTCACCGGGGAGCTGTTTTTT. It is translated as CASWTGEVFVTGELFF.

This clone was seen a single time. The V call is TRBV2, the J call TRBJ1-3; no clear D gene. V lost 1 base and J lost 5, with 0 bases in between. CDR1 and CDR2 from the germline V gene are SNHLY and FYNNEI. The CDR3 is 11 amino acids. This chain's CDR3 is CASSEGNTIYF. The CDR3, as DNA: TGTGCCAGCAGTGAAGGAAACACCATATATTTT.

The chain couples TRBV28 to TRBJ2-7; D remains unclear. The CDR3 extends over 14 amino acids. In germline, CDR1 is MDHEN, CDR2 SYDVKM. V lost 3 bases to trimming and J lost 3 bases, with 12 bases between them. This chain's CDR3 is CASSFQYTGYEQYF. The CDR3 DNA follows: TGTGCCAGCAGTTTCCAATACACCGGCTACGAGCAGTACTTC.

This rearrangement joins TRBV4-1 to TRBJ1-1, with 8 bases fitting TRBD1. Germline CDR1 and CDR2: MGHRA and YSYEKL. Germline trimming cut 4 bases from V and 2 bases from J; bases unmatched to any gene: 6. This CDR3 has 15 amino acids. CDR3 residues: CASSLKTGENTEAFF. CDR3 in DNA: TGCGCCAGCAGCCTAAAGACAGGGGAAAACACTGAAGCTTTCTTT.

The chain uses TRBV25-1 and TRBJ1-1, with D tentatively TRBD1 (5 bases). Germline V gene lookup returns CDR1 MGHDK and CDR2 SYGVNS. This CDR3 region has 15 residues. With 3 bases removed from V and 1 base from J, the gap between germline ends came to 12 bases. The DNA of the CDR3 is TGTGCCAGCAGTGAGAGCAGGGACTCGAACACTGAAGCTTTCTTT. This sequence encodes CASSESRDSNTEAFF.

The gene calls are TRBV25-1 and TRBJ2-3; 8 positions agree with TRBD2. Per germline, CDR1 MGHDK and CDR2 SYGVNS. The J segment lost 4 bases and the V segment lost 9 bases, leaving 6 bases of the junction unmatched. CDR3 length: 13 amino acids. The CDR3 DNA reads as TGTGCCAGTACTAGCGGCTACTCAGATACGCAGTATTTT. Residues: CASTSGYSDTQYF.

The chain uses TRBV6-5 and TRBJ1-1; TRBD1 matches 9 bases. J lost 1 base, V lost 6 bases, and 6 bases had no gene match. The V gene's germline CDR1 is MNHEY and CDR2 SVGAGI. The CDR3 spans 15 residues. The CDR3 loop is CASRSPGQGNTEAFF. CDR3 nucleotides: TGTGCCAGCAGGTCCCCGGGACAGGGGAACACTGAAGCTTTCTTT.

The V gene is TRBV15, the J gene TRBJ1-1; no definite D call. V was trimmed by 0 bases and J by 4 bases, leaving 6 bases between them. Germline CDR1 reads LNHNV; CDR2 reads YYDKDF (reference sequence). This CDR3 has 13 residues. The CDR3 is CATSRDFGTEAFF. The CDR3 bases are TGTGCCACCAGCAGAGATTTCGGCACTGAAGCTTTCTTT.

The CDR3 protein is CASSSGTGGIQANYGYTF. In nucleotides, the CDR3 is TGTGCCAGCAGTTCCGGGACAGGGGGCATCCAGGCTAACTATGGCTACACCTTC. This chain links TRBV28 with TRBJ1-2; 12 nucleotides line up with TRBD1. Germline-derived CDR1 and CDR2 are MDHEN and SYDVKM. Unmatched junction bases numbered 9, after V lost 4 bases and J lost 0 bases. The CDR3 has 18 residues.

This chain joins TRBV6-1 and TRBJ2-1; tentatively, D is TRBD1 or TRBD2 (5 bases each). Trimming stripped 9 bases from V and 2 bases from J, with 11 bases between. Germline CDR1 and CDR2: MNHNS and SASEGT. The CDR3 length is 13 residues. The CDR3 loop is CASTRDPYNEQFF. Written as DNA, the CDR3 is TGTGCCAGTACCAGGGACCCCTACAATGAGCAGTTCTTC.

The V and J genes are TRBV9 and TRBJ2-5, with 11 bases matching TRBD2. V lost 0 bases to trimming and J lost 2 bases; unmatched junction nucleotides: 9. The germline CDR1 and CDR2 sequences are SGDLS and YYNGEE. The CDR3 is 18 amino acids. DNA of the CDR3: TGTGCCAGCAGCGTAGGCACTAGCGGGAGTTCACCACAAGAGACCCAGTACTTC. Its protein product is CASSVGTSGSSPQETQYF.

The genes are TRBV29-1 and TRBJ2-1; D not certain. Germline V gene lookup returns CDR1 SQVTM and CDR2 ANQGSEA. The CDR3 runs 11 residues. V was shortened by 4 bases and J by 5 bases, with 6 bases between the two germline ends. CDR3 loop: CSVVPDNEQFF. In DNA form, the CDR3 reads TGCAGCGTTGTGCCCGACAATGAGCAGTTCTTC.

The gene calls are TRBV7-2 and TRBJ1-2; D possibly corresponds to TRBD1 (6 bases). V lost 8 bases to trimming and J lost 0 bases, with 10 bases between them. The CDR3 sequence is 13 residues long. Germline CDR1 and CDR2: SGHTA and FQGNSA. The CDR3 sequence: CASPQGPNYGYTF. The CDR3 region has the DNA TGTGCCAGCCCACAGGGACCTAACTATGGCTACACCTTC.

The CDR3 reads CASSPVGFGELFF. The CDR3 nucleotides are TGTGCCAGCAGCCCCGTAGGGTTCGGGGAGCTGTTTTTT. V gene TRBV28 combines with J gene TRBJ2-2; D remains ambiguous. Germline lookup yields CDR1 MDHEN and CDR2 SYDVKM. CDR3 length: 13 amino acids. V was cut by 6 bases and J by 7 bases, with 12 bases left in between.

The CDR3 spells CASSVDAGGTNEKLFF. CDR3 coding DNA: TGTGCCAGCAGCGTAGATGCAGGGGGCACTAATGAAAAACTGTTTTTT. The gene calls are TRBV9 and TRBJ1-4; 8 bases align to TRBD1. This CDR3 region has 16 residues. Looked up from germline, CDR1 is SGDLS and CDR2 is YYNGEE. V shed 0 bases, J shed 2 bases, and the junction held 3 bases outside the gene matches.

The chain has TRBV19 and TRBJ2-1, with D perhaps given as TRBD1 or TRBD2 (5 bases each). Germline CDR1 LNHDA, CDR2 SQIVND (reference sequence). The V and J ends lost 6 bases and 6 bases respectively, with 15 bases between them. CDR3 length: 14 residues. The CDR3 DNA follows: TGTGCCAGTAGCCCCTGGGGCCGGGGCAATGAGCAGTTCTTC. Amino acids: CASSPWGRGNEQFF.